This T cell receptor beta chain was retrieved from a study of T cell responses to AZD1222 COVID-19 vaccine. General study results and limits: Researchers report vaccine-associated CD4 TCRs spanning spike, with dominance at 160-218 and 743-854. Among those given AZD1222, only five to seven were seropositive at baseline.

The CDR3 is 16 amino acids. V was clipped by 2 bases and J by 7 bases; unmatched bases: 9. Germline-derived CDR1 and CDR2 are MNHEY and SVGAGI. For this clone: No antigen is known for it.

The repertoire was sequenced with immunoSEQ multiplex PCR; TCRdb's copy has only in-frame clones and lacks some. The sample lists over 150,000 clones, about nine tenths occurring once. The chain has TRBV6-5 and TRBJ1-2; 11 nucleotides line up with TRBD1. The TCR was taken from an adult in good health. The sequencing used peripheral blood, collected on day 0 of AZD1222 vaccination. In DNA, the CDR3 is TGTGCCAGCAGTTACCCGCTCGGACAGGGGGCGGTTGGCTACACCTTC. It translates to CASSYPLGQGAVGYTF.